The clone carrying this TCR beta chain occurred a few times. Its antigen is undetermined. Assay used: immunoSEQ multiplex PCR; TCRdb lists only in-frame clones, some missing. The profile shows about 700,000 clones, under 80% of them singletons. The germline gives CDR1 MNHEY, CDR2 SVGAGI. V lost 6 bases, J lost 1 base, and 10 bases lay in between. The CDR3 length is 15 residues. The data originate from a study of shared clonotypes between healthy human individuals. Overall study context: Each donor contributed plates that comprised three CD4 naive, three CD4 memory, two CD8 naive and one CD8 memory.

CD4+ cells yielded CD45RA+ naive and CD45RA-negative memory subsets. Overall study results and limits: The study generally estimated greater richness for naive than memory subsets.

Sequenced input: memory CD4+ T cells sorted from blood. As to subset: CD45RA-negative fraction. This receptor was obtained from a woman between 25 and 40 years old in good health. The genes are TRBV6-5 and TRBJ2-6, with a possible D match to TRBD1 (5 bases). The CDR3 reads CASRPQASGANVLTF. As DNA, the CDR3 is TGTGCCAGCAGACCACAGGCTTCTGGGGCCAACGTCCTGACTTTC.